One sample yielded the 28 T cell receptor beta chains listed below, sequenced in a study of blood T cell repertoires in COVID-19. Clones were read by immunoSEQ multiplex PCR, and TCRdb kept only the in-frame ones, dropping some. Here the sample spans 30,000 to 50,000 clones, about 90% being singletons. Sequencing used peripheral blood. Receptors were obtained from a woman younger than 45 in a cohort sampled during active COVID-19.

CDR3 sequence (DNA): TGTGCCAGCAGCTTTGGGACAGGGGTAGGACTTAGCGATGAGCAGTTCTTC. Amino acid sequence: CASSFGTGVGLSDEQFF. This chain connects TRBV11-3 to TRBJ2-1, with 10 bases lining up with TRBD1. The germline gives CDR1 SGHNT, CDR2 YENEEA. Trimming cost V 3 bases and J 8 bases; bases outside gene matches: 13. This CDR3 spans 17 amino acids.

V usage is TRBV29-1 and J usage is TRBJ2-7; the match to TRBD2 covers 11 bases. V lost 2 bases and J lost 2; bases outside the gene matches: 11. Germline CDR1 is SQVTM and CDR2 is ANQGSEA. This CDR3 region has 17 residues. The CDR3 bases are TGCAGCGTTGAATCTGCTAGCGGGAGGCGAGATCCCTACGAGCAGTACTTC. Translated, it gives CSVESASGRRDPYEQYF.

The gene calls are TRBV20-1 and TRBJ2-3; maybe TRBD2 (6 bases). CDR3 size: 14 residues. Germline V gene sequence: CDR1 DFQATT, CDR2 SNEGSKA (reference sequence). V gave up 3 bases and J gave up 1 base, with 11 bases separating them. The CDR3 DNA sequence: TGCAGTGCTAGTTTGGCTAGCGGCACAGATACGCAGTATTTT. It encodes CSASLASGTDTQYF.

V gene TRBV24-1 combines with J gene TRBJ1-4; no clear D. CDR1 and CDR2 from the germline V gene are KGHDR and SFDVKD. The CDR3 length is 14 residues. The germline V and J ends were trimmed by 2 bases and 8 bases, with 11 bases remaining between them. This CDR3 is CATSDSGLREKLFF. In DNA form, the CDR3 reads TGTGCCACCAGTGATTCTGGGTTGAGGGAAAAACTGTTTTTT.

This chain links TRBV6-2 or TRBV6-3 with TRBJ2-7; no definite D call. This CDR3 is 12 amino acids long. Trimming pared 2 bases from V and 1 base from J, leaving 3 bases between. From germline, CDR1 is MNHEY and CDR2 SVGEGT. The CDR3 sequence is CASSYPSYEQYF. The CDR3 bases are TGTGCCAGCAGTTACCCATCCTACGAGCAGTACTTC.

The chain has TRBV24-1 and TRBJ2-1; possible D gene TRBD1, 5 bases. Germline-derived CDR1 and CDR2 are KGHDR and SFDVKD. The length of the CDR3 is 15 residues. With 2 bases removed from V and 6 bases from J, the gap between germline ends came to 13 bases. The CDR3: CATSDSARVVNEQFF. The CDR3 nucleotides read TGTGCCACCAGTGATTCAGCCAGGGTTGTCAATGAGCAGTTCTTC.

The chain is built from TRBV6-2 or TRBV6-3 and TRBJ2-2; D possibly corresponds to TRBD1 (6 bases). The CDR3 extends over 14 amino acids. The germline CDR1 and CDR2 sequences are MNHEY and SVGEGT. V lost 4 bases, J lost 5 bases, and 11 bases lay in between. The CDR3 protein is CASSLQGTTGELFF. The CDR3 nucleotides are TGTGCCAGCAGTTTACAGGGTACGACCGGGGAGCTGTTTTTT.

The chain has TRBV5-4 and TRBJ2-5, with TRBD2 identical over 9 bases. The CDR3 contains 15 residues. Germline trimming cut 3 bases from V and 2 bases from J; bases unmatched to any gene: 5. Germline V gene lookup returns CDR1 SGHNT and CDR2 YYREEE (reference sequence). For the CDR3, the DNA is TGTGCCAGCAGCTCCGGACTAGCGTGGCAAGAGACCCAGTACTTC. Protein product: CASSSGLAWQETQYF.

This sequence joins TRBV27 and TRBJ1-3; D ambiguous. The germline CDR1 and CDR2 sequences are MNHEY and SMNVEV (reference sequence). V was clipped by 2 bases and J by 4 bases, with 9 bases between them. The CDR3 loop spans 14 amino acids. Written as DNA, the CDR3 is TGTGCCAGCAGTTTAGGGCAGGCGGGAAACACCATATATTTT. Translating gives CASSLGQAGNTIYF.

The rearrangement links TRBV6-5 to TRBJ1-2, with TRBD1 matching 10 bases. Germline CDR1 MNHEY, CDR2 SVGAGI. V trimming: 6 bases; J trimming: 4 bases; junction bases outside the gene matches: 8. This CDR3 has 15 residues. The CDR3 here is CASSQEDRGAYGYTF. Here the CDR3 DNA reads TGTGCCAGCAGCCAAGAGGACAGGGGGGCCTATGGCTACACCTTC.

This rearrangement joins TRBV5-5 to TRBJ1-5; no clear D gene. The CDR3 is 17 amino acids. Germline-derived CDR1 and CDR2 are SGHKS and YYEKEE (reference sequence). The V gene lost 0 bases and the J gene lost 0 bases, with 13 bases spanning the gap. CDR3 amino acids: CASSLGFRSHSNQPQHF. In nucleotides, the CDR3 is TGTGCCAGCAGCTTGGGGTTTAGATCCCATAGCAATCAGCCCCAGCATTTT. The variable domain in full, with the rest retrieved from reference TRBV5-5 and TRBJ1-5, is DAGVTQSPTHLIKTRGQQVTLRCSPISGHKSVSWYQQVLGQGPQFIFQYYEKEERGRGNFPDRFSARQFPNYSSELNVNALLLGDSALYLCASSLGFRSHSNQPQHFGDGTRLSIL.

The chain recombines TRBV6-1 with TRBJ2-3, with TRBD2 matching 7 bases. The junction had 5 bases not matched to a gene; V was cut back by 2 bases and J by 0 bases. Per the germline V gene, CDR1 is MNHNS and CDR2 is SASEGT. CDR3 size: 16 residues. This CDR3 reads CASSERWRGSTDTQYF. For the CDR3, the DNA is TGTGCCAGCAGTGAAAGGTGGCGGGGGAGCACAGATACGCAGTATTTT.

The rearrangement joins TRBV24-1 to TRBJ2-2; 7 nucleotides agree with TRBD1. There are 15 residues in the CDR3. CDR1 is KGHDR and CDR2 is SFDVKD in the germline V gene. With 4 bases clipped from V and 5 bases from J, the junction kept 6 bases outside the gene matches. The CDR3 region is CATSDPGTATGELFF. In nucleotides, the CDR3 is TGTGCCACCAGTGACCCAGGGACAGCAACCGGGGAGCTGTTTTTT.

This clone was picked up one time. CDR3 protein: CAWSEGRADYGYTF. CDR3 DNA sequence: TGTGCCTGGAGTGAAGGCAGGGCGGACTATGGCTACACCTTC. The chain combines TRBV30 with TRBJ1-2, with TRBD1 as a possible D gene (5 bases). Germline V gene data show CDR1 as GTSNPN and CDR2 as SVGIG (reference sequence). This CDR3 comprises 14 residues. Trimming cost V 1 base and J 3 bases, with 12 bases left between them.

This clone was recorded a few times. This chain links TRBV28 with TRBJ2-7; 7 bases fit TRBD1. Trimming removed 5 bases from V and 3 bases from J; junction bases left unmatched: 10. The CDR3 length is 15 residues. Germline loops: CDR1 MDHEN, CDR2 SYDVKM. CDR3 protein: CASSVRAGGSYEQYF. The DNA of the CDR3 is TGTGCCAGCAGTGTCCGGGCAGGGGGAAGCTACGAGCAGTACTTC.

The chain uses TRBV5-6 and TRBJ2-6; a weak D match, TRBD1 (5 bases). Germline V CDR1 and CDR2: SGHDT, YYEEEE. Trimming left V 4 bases short and J 0 bases short, with 20 bases between. The CDR3 loop spans 19 amino acids. CDR3 in DNA: TGTGCCAGCAGCAACATTCAGGGTCCGGCTAACTCTGGGGCCAACGTCCTGACTTTC. It is translated as CASSNIQGPANSGANVLTF.

The genes are TRBV7-6 and TRBJ2-5, with 8 bases lining up with TRBD1. The CDR3 covers 15 residues. The V and J ends lost 5 bases and 1 base, in that order; junction bases with no gene match: 6. The germline CDR1 and CDR2 sequences are SGHVS and FNYEAQ. CDR3 nucleotide sequence: TGTGCCAGCAGCCCGCAGGGACAGGCCCAAGAGACCCAGTACTTC. Translation gives CASSPQGQAQETQYF.

This rearrangement joins TRBV5-5 to TRBJ2-3; 10 bases are shared with TRBD2. J was trimmed by 1 base and V by 0 bases; bases with no gene match: 5. The CDR3 consists of 17 residues. Germline CDR1 is SGHKS and CDR2 is YYEKEE (reference sequence). CDR3 bases: TGTGCCAGCAGCTTGGTCGGGACTAGCGCCCGCACAGATACGCAGTATTTT. It specifies CASSLVGTSARTDTQYF.

This chain uses TRBV18 with TRBJ1-3, with a tentative D call TRBD1 (5 bases). Trimming took 3 bases from V and 3 from J, leaving 9 bases between them. This CDR3 is 14 amino acids long. Germline-derived CDR1 and CDR2 are KGHSH and LQKENI. The CDR3 sequence: CASSPPGLGNTIYF. The CDR3 DNA reads TGTGCCAGCTCACCGCCAGGGCTTGGAAACACCATATATTTT.

The V gene is TRBV7-2, the J gene TRBJ1-5; no firm D call. Germline V gene lookup returns CDR1 SGHTA and CDR2 FQGNSA. V was pared by 1 base and J by 7 bases, with 5 bases between. This CDR3 has 12 residues. In DNA form, the CDR3 reads TGTGCCAGCAGCTTAGACGAGCAGCCCCAGCATTTT. Translating gives CASSLDEQPQHF.

The V and J genes are TRBV4-2 and TRBJ2-1, with a weak D call TRBD2 (6 bases). Germline V CDR1 and CDR2: LGHNA, YNFKEQ. CDR3 length equals 16 residues. The ends were cut back, 2 bases at V and 5 bases at J, with 16 bases in the middle. The CDR3 spells CASSQLVGSGNNEQFF. The CDR3 DNA reads TGTGCCAGCAGCCAATTGGTGGGTAGCGGAAACAATGAGCAGTTCTTC.

This chain joins TRBV19 and TRBJ2-7; 8 positions match TRBD2. This CDR3 is built from 17 residues. In germline, CDR1 is LNHDA, CDR2 SQIVND (reference sequence). With V trimmed by 4 bases and J by 5 bases, 16 bases remained unmatched. The CDR3 loop reads CASSKGPSSGIINEQYF. CDR3 coding DNA: TGTGCCAGTAGTAAAGGGCCCAGTAGCGGGATTATTAACGAGCAGTACTTC. Variable domain in full (rest from reference TRBV19 and TRBJ2-7): DGGITQSPKYLFRKEGQNVTLSCEQNLNHDAMYWYRQDPGQGLRLIYYSQIVNDFQKGDIAEGYSVSREKKESFPLTVTSAQKNPTAFYLCASSKGPSSGIINEQYFGPGTRLTVT.

The genes are TRBV5-4 and TRBJ1-2, with a weak D call TRBD1 (5 bases). The V and J ends lost 2 bases and 8 bases respectively, with 10 bases between them. CDR3 length: 12 amino acids. Germline CDR1 is SGHNT and CDR2 is YYREEE (reference sequence). CDR3 sequence (DNA): TGTGCCAGCAGCTTCGGGACTCGAGGCTACACCTTC. Translating it yields CASSFGTRGYTF.

The J gene is TRBJ2-7, the V gene TRBV9; 12 positions agree with TRBD2. This CDR3 is built from 17 residues. Looked up from germline, CDR1 is SGDLS and CDR2 is YYNGEE. The ends lost 3 bases at V and 4 bases at J; junction bases unmatched: 11. The CDR3 reads CASSGRVTSGSLYEQYF. The CDR3 region has the DNA TGTGCCAGCAGCGGAAGGGTGACTAGCGGGAGTCTGTACGAGCAGTACTTC.

The chain carries TRBV2 and TRBJ1-3; 8 bases are a match to TRBD1. The V gene's germline CDR1 is SNHLY and CDR2 FYNNEI. This CDR3 has 13 residues. V was clipped by 8 bases and J by 3 bases; unmatched bases: 3. The CDR3 protein is CASDRGGGNTIYF. CDR3 DNA sequence: TGTGCCAGCGACAGGGGCGGTGGAAACACCATATATTTT.

The chain joins TRBV15 to TRBJ2-1, with D tentatively TRBD2 (6 bases). The length of the CDR3 is 18 residues. V lost 0 bases to trimming and J lost 3 bases, with 18 bases between them. CDR1 is LNHNV and CDR2 is YYDKDF in the germline V gene (reference sequence). The CDR3 DNA sequence: TGTGCCACCAGCAGAGACGGTTGGAGGGAGTCCTTCTACAATGAGCAGTTCTTC. It translates to CATSRDGWRESFYNEQFF. The full variable domain, its missing parts supplied by reference TRBV15 and TRBJ2-1, is DAMVIQNPRYQVTQFGKPVTLSCSQTLNHNVMYWYQQKSSQAPKLLFHYYDKDFNNEADTPDNFQSRRPNTSFCFLDIRSPGLGDTAMYLCATSRDGWRESFYNEQFFGPGTRLTVL.

There are a few counts of this clone. This rearrangement joins TRBV27 to TRBJ1-1; maybe TRBD1 (5 bases). Trimming cost V 3 bases and J 7 bases, with 12 bases left between them. CDR3 length equals 13 residues. Germline loops: CDR1 MNHEY, CDR2 SMNVEV (reference sequence). CDR3 bases: TGTGCCAGCAGTTTGGGACGGGGGAGTGAAGCTTTCTTT. Encoded protein: CASSLGRGSEAFF.

This chain connects TRBV5-8 to TRBJ2-1; D gene ambiguous. CDR1 is SGHTS, CDR2 YDEGEE, per germline. The CDR3 is 15 amino acids. Trimming pared 7 bases from V and 0 bases from J, leaving 14 bases between. CDR3 nucleotide sequence: TGTGCCAGCCTCCCAACCCCGAGCTCCTACAATGAGCAGTTCTTC. Residues: CASLPTPSSYNEQFF.